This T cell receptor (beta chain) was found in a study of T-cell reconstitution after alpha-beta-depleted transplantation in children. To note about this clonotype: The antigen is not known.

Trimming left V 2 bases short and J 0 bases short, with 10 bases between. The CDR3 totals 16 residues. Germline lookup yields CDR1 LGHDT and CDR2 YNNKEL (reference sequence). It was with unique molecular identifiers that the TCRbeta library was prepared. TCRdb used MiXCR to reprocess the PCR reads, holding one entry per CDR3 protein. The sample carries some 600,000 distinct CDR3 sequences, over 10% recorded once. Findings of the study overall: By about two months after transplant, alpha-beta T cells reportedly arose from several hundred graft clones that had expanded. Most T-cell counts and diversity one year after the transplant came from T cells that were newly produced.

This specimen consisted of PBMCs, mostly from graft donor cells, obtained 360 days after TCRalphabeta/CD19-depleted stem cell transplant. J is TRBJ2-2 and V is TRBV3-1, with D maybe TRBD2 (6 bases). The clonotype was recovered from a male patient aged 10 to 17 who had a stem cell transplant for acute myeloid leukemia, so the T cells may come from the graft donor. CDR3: CASSQPGLTNTGELFF. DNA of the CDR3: TGTGCCAGCAGCCAACCGGGACTTACGAACACCGGGGAGCTGTTTTTT.